This T cell receptor beta chain was identified in a study of OX40 agonist ivuxolimab in advanced cancers. Germline CDR1 and CDR2: SQVTM and ANQGSEA. The CDR3 covers 12 residues. The V end lost 6 bases, the J end lost 6 bases, and 12 bases lay between the germline ends. Profiled with immunoSEQ multiplex PCR; TCRdb holds only in-frame clones, not every one. This repertoire shows more than 80,000 clones, about 89% found once; its top ten account for 1.5% to 2%. This specimen was CD4+ or CD8+ T cells sorted from blood, taken in a trial of the OX40 agonist ivuxolimab. The clonotype comes from an adult with an advanced solid tumor such as melanoma, head and neck, liver or kidney cancer. The chain links TRBV29-1 to TRBJ2-1; D not certain. The CDR3 bases are TGCAGCGTCGACCCCCCCGCCAATGAGCAGTTCTTC. It codes for CSVDPPANEQFF.